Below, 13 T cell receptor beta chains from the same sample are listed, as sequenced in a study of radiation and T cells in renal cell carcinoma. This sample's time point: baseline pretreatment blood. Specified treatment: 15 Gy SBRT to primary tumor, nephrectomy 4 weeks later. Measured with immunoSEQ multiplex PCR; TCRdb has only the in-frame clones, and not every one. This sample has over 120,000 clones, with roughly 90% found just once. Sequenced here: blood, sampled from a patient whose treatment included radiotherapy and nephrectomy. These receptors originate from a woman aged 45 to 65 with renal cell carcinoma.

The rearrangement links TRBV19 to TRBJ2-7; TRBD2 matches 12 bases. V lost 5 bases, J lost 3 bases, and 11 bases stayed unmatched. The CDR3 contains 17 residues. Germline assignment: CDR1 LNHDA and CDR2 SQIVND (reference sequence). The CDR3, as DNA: TGTGCCAGTAGTGGGACTAGCGGGCGATCGATAGGCTACGAGCAGTACTTC. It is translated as CASSGTSGRSIGYEQYF.

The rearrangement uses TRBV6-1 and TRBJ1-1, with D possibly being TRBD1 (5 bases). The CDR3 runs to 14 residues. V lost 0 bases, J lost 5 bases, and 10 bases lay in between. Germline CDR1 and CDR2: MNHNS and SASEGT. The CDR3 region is CASSEAGRGTEAFF. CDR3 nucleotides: TGTGCCAGCAGTGAAGCAGGGAGGGGTACTGAAGCTTTCTTT.

Here the CDR3 reads CASRRVTGPQTTRENIQYF. The CDR3 nucleotides are TGCGCCAGCAGGAGGGTGACAGGGCCACAAACTACTAGGGAAAACATTCAGTACTTC. The genes are TRBV5-1 and TRBJ2-4; 7 positions match TRBD1. Germline CDR1 is SGHRS and CDR2 is YFSETQ. The CDR3 consists of 19 residues. J lost 5 bases, V lost 5 bases, and 22 bases had no gene match.

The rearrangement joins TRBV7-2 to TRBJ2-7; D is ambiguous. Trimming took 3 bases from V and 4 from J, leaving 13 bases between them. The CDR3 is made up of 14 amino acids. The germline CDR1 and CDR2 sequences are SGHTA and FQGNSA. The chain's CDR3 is CASSFNPTAYEQYF. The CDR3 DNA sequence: TGTGCCAGCAGCTTCAACCCGACGGCTTACGAGCAGTACTTC.

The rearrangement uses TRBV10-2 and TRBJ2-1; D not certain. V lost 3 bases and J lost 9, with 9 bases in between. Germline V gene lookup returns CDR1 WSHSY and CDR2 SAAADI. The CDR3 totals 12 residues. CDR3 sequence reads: CASSEGIVEQFF. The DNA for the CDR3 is TGCGCCAGCAGTGAAGGGATCGTTGAGCAGTTCTTC.

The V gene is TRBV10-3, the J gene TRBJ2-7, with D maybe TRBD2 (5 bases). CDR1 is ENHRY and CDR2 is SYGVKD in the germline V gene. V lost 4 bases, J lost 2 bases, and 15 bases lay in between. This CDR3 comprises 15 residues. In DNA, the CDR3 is TGTGCCATCAGTGGGGAAGAGGGCCGGACCTACGAGCAGTACTTC. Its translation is CAISGEEGRTYEQYF.

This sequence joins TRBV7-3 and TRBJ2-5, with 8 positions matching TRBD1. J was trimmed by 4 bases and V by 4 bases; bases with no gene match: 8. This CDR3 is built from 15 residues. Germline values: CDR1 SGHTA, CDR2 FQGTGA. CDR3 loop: CASSSNGQGRETQYF. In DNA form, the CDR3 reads TGTGCCAGCAGCTCCAATGGACAGGGCAGAGAGACCCAGTACTTC.

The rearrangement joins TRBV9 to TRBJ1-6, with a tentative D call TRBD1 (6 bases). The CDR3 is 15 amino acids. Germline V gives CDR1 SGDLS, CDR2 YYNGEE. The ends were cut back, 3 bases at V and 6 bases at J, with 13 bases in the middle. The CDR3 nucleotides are TGTGCCAGCAGCGCTCTAGGGGGAGCTAATTCACCCCTCCACTTT. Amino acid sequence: CASSALGGANSPLHF.

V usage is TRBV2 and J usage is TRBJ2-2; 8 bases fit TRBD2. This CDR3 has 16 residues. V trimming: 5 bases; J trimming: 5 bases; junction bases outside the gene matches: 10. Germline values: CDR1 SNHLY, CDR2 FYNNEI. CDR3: CASSRAGARETGELFF. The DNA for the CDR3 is TGTGCCAGCAGTCGAGCGGGGGCAAGGGAAACCGGGGAGCTGTTTTTT.

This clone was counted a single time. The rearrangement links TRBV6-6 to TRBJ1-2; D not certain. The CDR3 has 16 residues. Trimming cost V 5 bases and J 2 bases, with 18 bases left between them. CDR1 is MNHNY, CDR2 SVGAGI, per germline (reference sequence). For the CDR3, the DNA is TGTGCCAGCAGTCGACAAGAGGCAGAACAAAACTATGGCTACACCTTC. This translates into CASSRQEAEQNYGYTF.

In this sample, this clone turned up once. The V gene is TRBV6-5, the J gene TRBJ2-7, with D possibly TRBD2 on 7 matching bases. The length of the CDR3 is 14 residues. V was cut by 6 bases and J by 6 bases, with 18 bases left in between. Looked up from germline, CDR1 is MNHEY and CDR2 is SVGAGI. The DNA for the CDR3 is TGTGCCAGCAGAAGACCCGGGGGGCAAGGCGAGCAGTACTTC. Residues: CASRRPGGQGEQYF.

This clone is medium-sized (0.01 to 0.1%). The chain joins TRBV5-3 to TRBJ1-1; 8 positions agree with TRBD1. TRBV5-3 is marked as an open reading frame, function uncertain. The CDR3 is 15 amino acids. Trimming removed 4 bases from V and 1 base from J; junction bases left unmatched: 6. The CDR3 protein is CARSNNRGENTEAFF. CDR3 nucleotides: TGTGCCAGAAGCAATAACAGGGGGGAGAACACTGAAGCTTTCTTT.

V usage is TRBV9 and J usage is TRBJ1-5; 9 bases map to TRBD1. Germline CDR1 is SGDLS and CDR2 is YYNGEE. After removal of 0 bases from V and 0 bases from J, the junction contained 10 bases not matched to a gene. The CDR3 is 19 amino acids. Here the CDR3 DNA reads TGTGCCAGCAGCGTAGATAAAGGACAGGGGACCTATAGCAATCAGCCCCAGCATTTT. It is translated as CASSVDKGQGTYSNQPQHF.